The present entry profiles one T cell receptor (beta chain) with its context. Its target is not known. Researchers ran the PCR with 60 Vbeta and 13 Jbeta primers. Profiling relied on immunoSEQ multiplex PCR, and the TCRdb table lists in-frame clones only, not all of them. The table has 150,000 to 200,000 clones, more than 75% seen once; the top ten hold roughly 15%. The data stem from a study of cytomegalovirus exposure and HLA in healthy donors. Study-level results: While the bulk of TCR sequences proved rare, some public TCRs turned up in many donors. For most TCR beta V segments, an earlier analysis put the productive rate at about 87% or about 30% of the time.

The CDR3 extends over 15 amino acids. The V gene end was trimmed by 2 bases and the J gene end by 1 base; junction bases not matched to a gene: 5. Per germline, CDR1 SGHDT and CDR2 YYEEEE. This clonotype was obtained from a young woman in good health and CMV-seropositive. The J gene is TRBJ2-7, the V gene TRBV5-6, with 8 bases lining up with TRBD1. Sequencing was performed on PBMCs. CDR3 amino acids: CASSFTDRESYEQYF. CDR3 sequence (DNA): TGTGCCAGCAGCTTTACGGACAGGGAATCCTACGAGCAGTACTTC.